This TCR beta chain was found in a study of blood T cell repertoires in COVID-19 (dated by TCRdb to the early 2020s). Broadly, across the study: The collaborator samples originated in the United States, Italy and Spain and spanned the acute and convalescent phases of COVID-19. The material from the prospective study consisted of cDNA or gDNA derived from T cells, B-cell-depleted T cells, or PBMCs. Deeply sampled blood TCRbeta repertoires from subjects exposed to, actively infected with, or recovered from COVID-19 were included in the dataset. The repertoires were released in a freely available public database meant as a resource for research on the immune response to SARS-CoV-2. The samples were drawn from two sources: the first 160 participants of the ongoing ImmuneRACE study, and 1,000 to 1,500 subjects contributed by 6 global collaborators. A de-identified subject ID, COVID-19 status, age in years and sex were almost always included in the sample metadata. Where available, HLA class I and class II types were obtained from metadata supplied by the sample provider rather than from assay-based typing.

The study at large found these results: How much clinical and demographic metadata was included differed by source and by participant, and the metadata was provided uncurated.

TCRbeta CDR3 regions were amplified from genomic DNA using the immunoSEQ Assay, a bias-controlled multiplex PCR. In the paper's pipeline: The number of nucleated cells in each sample was estimated by amplification of reference gene primers within the assay. To quantify the absolute abundance of each unique TCRbeta CDR3 rearrangement, sequence reads were collapsed and filtered. For each sample, productive Simpson clonality was calculated as the square root of Simpson's diversity index across productive rearrangements. The clones in this table, taken by TCRdb from immuneACCESS, are in-frame only. Not every clone is retained; where verified, under half of the shortfall comes from an unresolved V gene, and the cause of the rest is unknown. That table furnishes V, J and clone size, whereas the DNA furnished D and trimming. For this sample the table gives 250,000 or so clones, of which 80% to 90% were detected only once. The ten largest clones capture 4% to 5% of the sample.

Looking up the germline V gene yields CDR1 SGDLS and CDR2 YYNGEE. The CDR3 covers 18 residues, taking in both the cysteine and the phenylalanine. Only CDR3 DNA remains: 54 bases, in frame from the first base. Germline trimming amounts to 4 bases on V and 0 bases on J, with 8 as the count of junction bases outside the gene matches. Samples from volunteer blood donors who had recovered from COVID-19 were contributed by a second Seattle source. Each collaborating institution followed its own protocols to collect whole blood in K2EDTA tubes. Collaborator samples were shipped for TCRbeta analysis as frozen whole blood, isolated PBMCs, or DNA extracted from either sample type. On this clone: Its binding antigen is unknown. No much larger clone is present one base from it, and per-base qualities are unavailable.

The source is a woman in her forties who had recovered from COVID-19. Sequencing used peripheral blood. Here the chain combines TRBV9 and TRBJ2-2; TRBD2 fits 11 bases in the junction. Here is the DNA: TGTGCCAGCAGCCCGACACCGGGACTAGCGGCGAACACCGGGGAGCTGTTTTTT. This codes for CASSPTPGLAANTGELFF.